These 14 T cell receptor beta chains originate from one sample sequenced in a study of beta chain features in type 1 diabetes. cDNA synthesis used the whole RNA isolate, giving expressed TCRB sequences. Method: immunoSEQ multiplex PCR; TCRdb's copy keeps in-frame clones and lacks some. The sample lists just over 450,000 clones; approximately 30% were seen once. Sequenced material: naive CD4+ T cells from blood. The source is a man between 18 and 29 years old in good health.

V and J are TRBV4-1 and TRBJ2-4; 11 bases align to TRBD2. CDR3 length: 14 amino acids. V was pared by 1 base and J by 8 bases, with 1 base of the junction left unmatched. Germline CDR1 and CDR2: MGHRA and YSYEKL. The CDR3: CASSQGTSGYIQYF. CDR3 nucleotide sequence: TGCGCCAGCAGCCAAGGGACTAGCGGGTACATTCAGTACTTC.

Only a few counts were recorded for this clone. V usage is TRBV27 and J usage is TRBJ2-7; 7 positions agree with TRBD1. The CDR3 has 15 amino acids. Germline V lookup: CDR1 MNHEY, CDR2 SMNVEV (reference sequence). J lost 3 bases, V lost 5 bases, and 10 bases had no gene match. CDR3 loop: CASSPDRDRIYEQYF. The CDR3 nucleotides are TGTGCCAGCAGTCCCGACCGGGACAGAATCTACGAGCAGTACTTC.

The chain combines TRBV14 with TRBJ2-1, with 13 nucleotides matching TRBD2. Per the germline V gene, CDR1 is SGHDN and CDR2 is FVKESK. The CDR3 has 14 residues. Unmatched junction bases numbered 4, after V lost 6 bases and J lost 8 bases. CDR3 sequence: CASRLAGGPYEQFF. The CDR3 DNA follows: TGTGCCAGCAGACTAGCGGGAGGGCCCTATGAGCAGTTCTTC.

The J gene is TRBJ1-1, the V gene TRBV6-6, with D perhaps TRBD1 (6 bases). The V end was cut by 4 bases, the J end by 1 base, with 13 bases between. Per the germline V gene, CDR1 is MNHNY and CDR2 is SVGAGI (reference sequence). The CDR3 runs 15 residues. In DNA, the CDR3 is TGTGCCAGCAGTTCTACAGGGTTGAGGAACACTGAAGCTTTCTTT. Translating it yields CASSSTGLRNTEAFF.

The CDR3 region is CASSQGPGQLNQPQHF. CDR3 sequence (DNA): TGTGCCAGCAGCCAAGGGCCGGGACAACTCAATCAGCCCCAGCATTTT. The V gene is TRBV7-9, the J gene TRBJ1-5; possibly TRBD1 for D (6 bases). The ends were cut back, 5 bases at V and 3 bases at J, with 17 bases in the middle. In germline, CDR1 is SEHNR, CDR2 FQNEAQ (reference sequence). This CDR3 spans 16 amino acids.

This clone was detected only a few times. The chain links TRBV29-1 to TRBJ2-1; tentative D call: TRBD2 (5 bases). The CDR3 spans 12 residues. Germline V gives CDR1 SQVTM, CDR2 ANQGSEA. Trimming took off 4 bases at V and 2 bases at J, with 6 bases between the two ends. The CDR3: CSVAGTYNEQFF. The CDR3 DNA reads as TGCAGCGTTGCCGGGACCTACAATGAGCAGTTCTTC.

This chain uses TRBV19 with TRBJ2-2; possible D gene TRBD1, 6 bases. The length of the CDR3 is 14 residues. Trimming removed 7 bases at V and 3 bases at J, with 12 bases between. Germline lookup yields CDR1 LNHDA and CDR2 SQIVND (reference sequence). The CDR3 sequence is CASIGQIDTGELFF. The CDR3 region has the DNA TGTGCCAGTATAGGACAGATCGACACCGGGGAGCTGTTTTTT.

This clone occurred a few times. The chain carries TRBV10-3 and TRBJ2-7; maybe TRBD1 (5 bases). Per the germline V gene, CDR1 is ENHRY and CDR2 is SYGVKD. The CDR3 runs to 13 residues. V shed 4 bases and J shed 6 bases, with 13 bases lying between them. The CDR3 spells CAISVSGAGEQYF. The CDR3 nucleotides are TGTGCCATCAGTGTCAGTGGGGCCGGCGAGCAGTACTTC.

DNA for the CDR3: TGTGCCAGCTCCTACAGTGCAGTTGACTCCTACGAGCAGTACTTC. Translated: CASSYSAVDSYEQYF. J is TRBJ2-7 and V is TRBV18; D is ambiguous. The germline V gene has CDR1 KGHSH and CDR2 LQKENI. V lost 6 bases, J lost 0 bases, and 15 bases lay in between. The CDR3 extends over 15 amino acids. The full variable domain, in which reference TRBV18 and TRBJ2-7 provide the parts outside the CDR3, is NAGVMQNPRHLVRRRGQEARLRCSPMKGHSHVYWYRQLPEEGLKFMVYLQKENIIDESGMPKERFSAEFPKEGPSILRIQQVVRGDSAAYFCASSYSAVDSYEQYFGPGTRLTVT.

In its sample, this clone was seen a few times. V gene TRBV7-2 combines with J gene TRBJ2-3; D is perhaps TRBD1 or TRBD2 (5 bases each). Trimming took off 0 bases at V and 10 bases at J, with 11 bases between the two ends. Germline assignment: CDR1 SGHTA and CDR2 FQGNSA. This CDR3 has 13 residues. The CDR3 sequence: CASSLARGEAQYF. For the CDR3, the DNA is TGTGCCAGCAGCTTAGCGAGGGGAGAGGCGCAGTATTTT.

There are a few counts of this clone. The V and J genes are TRBV5-4 and TRBJ2-1; tentatively, D is TRBD1 or TRBD2 (5 bases each). Germline V gene data show CDR1 as SGHNT and CDR2 as YYREEE (reference sequence). This CDR3 contains 16 residues. V lost 0 bases to trimming and J lost 4 bases, with 14 bases between them. This chain's CDR3 is CASSLGKGPTYNEQFF. The CDR3, as DNA: TGTGCCAGCAGCTTGGGTAAGGGACCGACATACAATGAGCAGTTCTTC.

Details on this clone: Other DNA sequences from this sample encode an identical CDR3 as well. The genes are TRBV29-1 and TRBJ2-7; TRBD2 aligns across 9 bases. The germline CDR1 and CDR2 sequences are SQVTM and ANQGSEA. J was trimmed by 2 bases and V by 4 bases; bases with no gene match: 3. CDR3 size: 13 residues. CDR3 sequence (DNA): TGCAGCGTTGGGACTAGCGAGACCTACGAGCAGTACTTC. As protein: CSVGTSETYEQYF.

This clone was picked up a small number of times. The sample contains more than one DNA sequence encoding this CDR3. The rearrangement links TRBV29-1 to TRBJ2-3, with 12 bases fitting TRBD2. The CDR3 extends over 15 amino acids. The J segment lost 4 bases and the V segment lost 4 bases, leaving 6 bases of the junction unmatched. Germline lookup yields CDR1 SQVTM and CDR2 ANQGSEA. DNA for the CDR3: TGCAGCGTTGGTTCCCTAGCGGGAGGGCCAGATACGCAGTATTTT. As protein: CSVGSLAGGPDTQYF.

There are a few counts of this clone. Within the sample, other DNA sequences also encode this same CDR3. The chain couples TRBV10-3 to TRBJ2-7; D not resolved. Trimming removed 6 bases at V and 0 bases at J, with 6 bases between. Per the germline V gene, CDR1 is ENHRY and CDR2 is SYGVKD. CDR3 length: 12 residues. As DNA, the CDR3 is TGTGCCATCAGCCAGAGCTCCTACGAGCAGTACTTC. Its protein product is CAISQSSYEQYF.